This TCR beta chain was identified during a study of molecular identifiers for immune sequencing clone quantification. A CD8+CD4-CCR7+CD45RA+ gate was used to sort naive CD8 T cells. This clonotype showed up many times. Its cognate antigen is unknown. Points from the study as a whole: Beyond 20 RNA copies, clones held over 99% of effector molecules, compared with under 1% in naive cells.

The CDR3 length is 13 residues. With 4 bases removed from V and 5 bases from J, the gap between germline ends came to 11 bases. Germline assignment: CDR1 SGHVS and CDR2 FNYEAQ. TCRdb itself ran the PCR reads through MiXCR, one entry per CDR3 protein. The repertoire includes under 350,000 distinct CDR3 sequences, about 22% of them detected once, and 0.74% sits in the top ten. The chain carries TRBV7-6 and TRBJ2-5; no clear D gene. Input material: naive CD8+ T cells from blood, with Jurkat cell RNA spiked in. This sample's subset: FACS-sorted CD8+CD4-CCR7+CD45RA+ naive T cells. This TCR derives from a human donor in good health. Some libraries in this study had Jurkat cell RNA spiked in. The chain's CDR3 is CASSSDPKETQYF. CDR3 DNA sequence: TGTGCCAGCAGCTCAGACCCGAAGGAGACCCAGTACTTC.